The 15 T cell receptor beta chains reported below all come from one sample, sequenced in a study of blood T cell repertoires in COVID-19. Data came from immunoSEQ multiplex PCR; TCRdb stores just in-frame clones and leaves some out. The table includes fewer than 350,000 clones, about 89% detected once. The specimen was peripheral blood. These receptors were collected from a man aged 35-49 years with active or convalescent COVID-19.

This clone occurred a few times. This rearrangement joins TRBV5-4 to TRBJ2-1, with D maybe TRBD2 (5 bases). V lost 4 bases, J lost 4 bases, and 12 bases lay in between. Per the germline V gene, CDR1 is SGHNT and CDR2 is YYREEE (reference sequence). This CDR3 spans 14 amino acids. CDR3 protein: CASSRESVYNEQFF. In nucleotides, the CDR3 is TGTGCCAGCAGCAGGGAGTCCGTTTACAATGAGCAGTTCTTC.

V is TRBV3-1 (or the pseudogene TRBV3-2) and J is TRBJ2-3; tentative D call: TRBD2 (5 bases). Looked up from germline, CDR1 is LGHDT and CDR2 is YNNKEL (reference sequence). The CDR3 has 16 amino acids. V shed 0 bases and J shed 5 bases, with 15 bases lying between them. The CDR3 nucleotides are TGTGCCAGCAGCCAAGATAGTAGGAGGATAGGAGATACGCAGTATTTT. It codes for CASSQDSRRIGDTQYF.

The V and J genes are TRBV5-1 and TRBJ2-7, with a tentative D call TRBD1 (6 bases). Trimming stripped 4 bases from V and 1 base from J, with 15 bases between. The CDR3 is 15 residues long. Germline values: CDR1 SGHRS, CDR2 YFSETQ. The CDR3 protein is CASSPTGSPSYEQYF. CDR3 coding DNA: TGCGCCAGCAGCCCTACAGGGAGTCCGTCCTACGAGCAGTACTTC.

V gene TRBV5-1 combines with J gene TRBJ2-7; the D gene is possibly TRBD2 (5 bases). V was trimmed by 0 bases and J by 0 bases, leaving 13 bases between them. The CDR3 length is 16 residues. CDR1 SGHRS and CDR2 YFSETQ come from the germline V gene. The CDR3 DNA follows: TGCGCCAGCAGCTTGGATGGTAGCGTAAGCTCCTACGAGCAGTACTTC. It specifies CASSLDGSVSSYEQYF.

This clone was recorded only once. V usage is TRBV15 and J usage is TRBJ2-2; 12 nucleotides line up with TRBD2. Looked up from germline, CDR1 is LNHNV and CDR2 is YYDKDF (reference sequence). The V segment lost 5 bases and the J segment 2 bases; nucleotides outside the gene matches: 9. The CDR3 totals 18 residues. CDR3 residues: CATSERASGRGNTGELFF. Here the CDR3 DNA reads TGTGCCACCAGCGAGAGGGCTAGCGGGAGGGGAAACACCGGGGAGCTGTTTTTT.

The rearrangement joins TRBV3-1 (or the pseudogene TRBV3-2) to TRBJ2-1; D is unresolved. The CDR3 has 15 residues. Germline lookup yields CDR1 LGHDT and CDR2 YNNKEL (reference sequence). Trimming stripped 1 base from V and 4 bases from J, with 11 bases between. CDR3 protein: CASSQVLSPYNEQFF. CDR3 nucleotide sequence: TGTGCCAGCAGCCAAGTTCTCTCCCCTTACAATGAGCAGTTCTTC.

The rearrangement joins TRBV5-4 to TRBJ1-1; no reliable D call. CDR3 length: 13 amino acids. The V end lost 5 bases, the J end lost 0 bases, and 8 bases lay between the germline ends. Germline lookup yields CDR1 SGHNT and CDR2 YYREEE (reference sequence). The CDR3 DNA is TGTGCCAGCAGGCCTGGCATGAACACTGAAGCTTTCTTT. Protein: CASRPGMNTEAFF.

The rearrangement uses TRBV19 and TRBJ1-5, with 7 positions matching TRBD1. Germline V gene data show CDR1 as LNHDA and CDR2 as SQIVND (reference sequence). CDR3 length: 18 amino acids. J gave up 3 bases and V 2 bases, and 13 bases lay outside the gene matches. CDR3: CASSILSGGDRDNQPQHF. DNA for the CDR3: TGTGCCAGTAGTATATTAAGTGGTGGGGACAGAGACAATCAGCCCCAGCATTTT.

The chain has TRBV14 and TRBJ1-3, with no clear D. Looked up from germline, CDR1 is SGHDN and CDR2 is FVKESK. V was cut by 4 bases and J by 0 bases, with 16 bases left in between. The CDR3 has 17 amino acids. The CDR3 is CASSPEEVTVSGNTIYF. For the CDR3, the DNA is TGTGCCAGCAGCCCGGAAGAGGTCACCGTCTCTGGAAACACCATATATTTT.

The gene calls are TRBV5-4 and TRBJ2-3; no clear D gene. V lost 0 bases and J lost 6, with 14 bases in between. The germline V gene has CDR1 SGHNT and CDR2 YYREEE (reference sequence). CDR3 length: 15 residues. The CDR3 loop reads CASSLGTSLSDTQYF. For the CDR3, the DNA is TGTGCCAGCAGCTTGGGAACTTCCCTCTCGGATACGCAGTATTTT.

V is TRBV14 and J is TRBJ2-7; perhaps TRBD1 as D (5 bases). The V end lost 0 bases, the J end lost 2 bases, and 11 bases lay between the germline ends. Germline CDR1 is SGHDN and CDR2 is FVKESK. This CDR3 spans 15 amino acids. The CDR3 here is CASSQDRVRAYEQYF. The CDR3, as DNA: TGTGCCAGCAGCCAAGATCGTGTCAGGGCCTACGAGCAGTACTTC.

In the case of this clone: Other DNA sequences in this sample translate to the same CDR3. The chain carries TRBV9 and TRBJ1-6; 8 positions match TRBD1. The CDR3 loop spans 16 amino acids. CDR1 and CDR2 (germline): SGDLS, YYNGEE. The trim removed 0 bases at V and 7 bases at J, leaving 6 bases unmatched. Written as DNA, the CDR3 is TGTGCCAGCAGCGTAGCTGGGCAGGGGGCGAATTCACCCCTCCACTTT. Amino acid sequence: CASSVAGQGANSPLHF.

This clone was seen more than once but under ten times. One end of the junction is discordant with germline, which a read error may explain. The chain recombines TRBV6-6 with TRBJ1-5; the match to TRBD1 covers 8 bases. The length of the CDR3 is 15 residues. Germline CDR1 is MNHNY and CDR2 is SVGAGI (reference sequence). CDR3 residues: CASSYTSGGKQPQHF. CDR3 DNA: TGTGCCAGCAGTTACACTTCAGGGGGCAAGCAGCCCCAGCATTTT.

J is TRBJ2-5 and V is TRBV27; 8 bases agree with TRBD2. CDR1 MNHEY and CDR2 SMNVEV come from the germline V gene (reference sequence). The CDR3 covers 17 residues. The V segment lost 4 bases and the J segment 4 bases; nucleotides outside the gene matches: 14. CDR3 sequence (DNA): TGTGCCAGCAGTTCCGAGCGGGGGCCCTTTGGGCCAGAGACCCAGTACTTC. It translates to CASSSERGPFGPETQYF.

The chain joins TRBV11-2 to TRBJ2-1; D is perhaps TRBD1 (6 bases). Trimming left V 5 bases short and J 5 bases short, with 7 bases between. The CDR3 is 12 amino acids. Germline V gene sequence: CDR1 SGHAT, CDR2 FQNNGV. The CDR3 nucleotides are TGTGCCAGCAGCCAGGGGAACAATGAGCAGTTCTTC. The encoded protein is CASSQGNNEQFF.